The 14 T cell receptor beta chains presented below share a single source sample, sequenced in a study of T cell responses to AZD1222 COVID-19 vaccine. Clones were sequenced by immunoSEQ multiplex PCR, and TCRdb holds only the in-frame ones, with some missing. The profile shows some 85,000 clones, over 80% of them singletons. The sample was peripheral blood, taken on day 0 of AZD1222 vaccination. These receptors were collected from an adult in good health.

The chain carries TRBV14 and TRBJ1-4; D is possibly TRBD1 (6 bases). This CDR3 contains 16 residues. V was clipped by 0 bases and J by 7 bases, with 15 bases between them. In germline, CDR1 is SGHDN, CDR2 FVKESK. In DNA, the CDR3 is TGTGCCAGCAGCCAAGATGGCAGGGGCACGGGTGAAAAACTGTTTTTT. This codes for CASSQDGRGTGEKLFF.

CDR3 residues: CASEDRMNTEAFF. For the CDR3, the DNA is TGTGCCAGTGAGGACAGGATGAACACTGAAGCTTTCTTT. The chain combines TRBV6-5 with TRBJ1-1, with 7 bases identical to TRBD1. CDR3 length: 13 residues. V lost 9 bases and J lost 0; bases outside the gene matches: 4. The V gene's germline CDR1 is MNHEY and CDR2 SVGAGI.

The chain recombines TRBV6-5 with TRBJ1-2, with 11 bases matching TRBD1. The trim removed 11 bases at V and 8 bases at J, leaving 16 bases unmatched. Germline assignment: CDR1 MNHEY and CDR2 SVGAGI. The CDR3 covers 15 residues. CDR3 DNA: TGTGCCGGCCCTCCCCCCGGACAGGGGGCGTTCGGCTACACCTTC. Protein product: CAGPPPGQGAFGYTF.

The chain joins TRBV19 to TRBJ2-1, with a possible D match to TRBD1 (6 bases). Germline loops: CDR1 LNHDA, CDR2 SQIVND (reference sequence). V lost 1 base, J lost 1 base, and 8 bases lay in between. This CDR3 region has 15 residues. CDR3 coding DNA: TGTGCCAGTAGTATAGCAGGACAGTCCTACAATGAGCAGTTCTTC. Its translation is CASSIAGQSYNEQFF.

The sample holds a few counts of this clone. The sample carries other DNA sequences with the same CDR3. CDR3 sequence (DNA): TGTGCCAGCAGCTTAGACCCGACAGAATATAGCAATCAGCCCCAGCATTTT. Translating it yields CASSLDPTEYSNQPQHF. J is TRBJ1-5 and V is TRBV11-2; D possibly corresponds to TRBD1 (5 bases). The CDR3 has 17 residues. CDR1 is SGHAT and CDR2 is FQNNGV in the germline V gene. Trimming pared 0 bases from V and 0 bases from J, leaving 12 bases between.

This chain joins TRBV28 and TRBJ2-7, with 9 bases that match TRBD1. CDR3 length: 17 amino acids. Trimming at V came to 0 bases and at J to 7 bases, leaving 13 bases not matched to a gene. Germline V gene lookup returns CDR1 MDHEN and CDR2 SYDVKM. CDR3 residues: CASSLWGLGQGPGEQYF. The CDR3, as DNA: TGTGCCAGCAGTTTATGGGGTTTGGGACAGGGTCCGGGGGAGCAGTACTTC.

The V call is TRBV5-4, the J call TRBJ1-5; D call uncertain. Trimming removed 2 bases at V and 3 bases at J, with 9 bases between. Germline assignment: CDR1 SGHNT and CDR2 YYREEE (reference sequence). The length of the CDR3 is 14 residues. CDR3 nucleotides: TGTGCCAGCAGCTTCATGGGCTCCAATCAGCCCCAGCATTTT. Protein: CASSFMGSNQPQHF.

For the CDR3, the DNA is TGCGCCAGCAGCTTGTTGTCGGGAGGTGAGCAGTTCTTC. This codes for CASSLLSGGEQFF. The chain is built from TRBV5-1 and TRBJ2-1, with 7 bases that match TRBD2. Per the germline V gene, CDR1 is SGHRS and CDR2 is YFSETQ. J gave up 9 bases and V 1 base, and 4 bases lay outside the gene matches. CDR3 length: 13 residues.

The chain's CDR3 is CASTDSGTGITQYF. The CDR3 DNA reads TGTGCCAGCACCGACTCCGGGACAGGGATCACCCAGTACTTC. The genes are TRBV6-5 and TRBJ2-5, with 9 bases that match TRBD1. V dropped 7 bases and J dropped 8; count of bases not matched to a gene: 11. The germline V gene encodes CDR1 MNHEY and CDR2 SVGAGI. This CDR3 comprises 14 residues.

The rearrangement uses TRBV28 and TRBJ1-5; D is uncertain. V was shortened by 3 bases and J by 0 bases, with 9 bases between the two germline ends. Germline V lookup: CDR1 MDHEN, CDR2 SYDVKM. The CDR3 length is 15 residues. The CDR3 loop is CASSFWLISNQPQHF. In nucleotides, the CDR3 is TGTGCCAGCAGTTTTTGGCTGATTAGCAATCAGCCCCAGCATTTT. Looking up the rest from reference TRBV28 and TRBJ1-5 gives the full variable domain: DVKVTQSSRYLVKRTGEKVFLECVQDMDHENMFWYRQDPGLGLRLIYFSYDVKMKEKGDIPEGYSVSREKKERFSLILESASTNQTSMYLCASSFWLISNQPQHFGDGTRLSIL.

V and J are TRBV2 and TRBJ2-2, with 14 nucleotides matching TRBD2. This CDR3 region has 16 residues. Germline V gene sequence: CDR1 SNHLY, CDR2 FYNNEI. Germline trimming cut 6 bases from V and 4 bases from J; bases unmatched to any gene: 4. CDR3: CASRGLAGVLTGELFF. The DNA for the CDR3 is TGTGCCAGCAGGGGACTAGCGGGAGTTCTCACCGGGGAGCTGTTTTTT.

This clone was recorded once. The V and J genes are TRBV10-3 and TRBJ1-1; no firm D call. The germline V and J ends were trimmed by 2 bases and 1 base, with 8 bases remaining between them. This CDR3 has 14 amino acids. The germline V gene has CDR1 ENHRY and CDR2 SYGVKD. The CDR3 region has the DNA TGTGCCATCAGTGAGAGGGCGGAGAACACTGAAGCTTTCTTT. This encodes CAISERAENTEAFF.

As concerns this clone: One end of the junction fails to match germline, which may point to a read error. The genes are TRBV3-1 (or the pseudogene TRBV3-2) and TRBJ1-2, with a tentative D call TRBD1 (5 bases). Germline V gene sequence: CDR1 LGHDT, CDR2 YNNKEL (reference sequence). This CDR3 is built from 11 residues. For the CDR3, the DNA is TGTGCCAGCAGCCAAGGCGGCAGGGAGAATTTC. It yields the protein CASSQGGRENF.

The chain employs TRBV19 and TRBJ1-2; perhaps TRBD1 as D (5 bases). This CDR3 is built from 12 residues. Trimming took off 6 bases at V and 8 bases at J, with 13 bases between the two ends. The V gene's germline CDR1 is LNHDA and CDR2 SQIVND (reference sequence). Written as DNA, the CDR3 is TGTGCCAGTAGACGGGGGGAAAGGGGCTACACCTTC. Translating gives CASRRGERGYTF.